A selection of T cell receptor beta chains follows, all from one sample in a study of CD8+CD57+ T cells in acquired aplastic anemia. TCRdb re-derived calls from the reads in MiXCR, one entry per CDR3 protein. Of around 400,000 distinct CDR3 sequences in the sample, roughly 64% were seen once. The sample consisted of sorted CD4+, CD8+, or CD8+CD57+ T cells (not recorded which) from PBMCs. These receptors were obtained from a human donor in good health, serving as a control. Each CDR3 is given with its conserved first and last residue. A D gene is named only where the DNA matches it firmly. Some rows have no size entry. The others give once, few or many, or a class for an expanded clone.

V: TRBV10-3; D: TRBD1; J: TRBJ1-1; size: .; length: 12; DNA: TGTGCCACGGGACAGGGGTACACTGAAGCTTTCTTT; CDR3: CATGQGYTEAFF
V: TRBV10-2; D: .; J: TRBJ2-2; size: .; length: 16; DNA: TGTGCCAGCACTCCCCCTGGAGAGTTGCTCACCGGGGAGCTGTTTTTT; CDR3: CASTPPGELLTGELFF
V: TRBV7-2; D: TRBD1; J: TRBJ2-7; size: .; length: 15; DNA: TGTGCCAGCAGCTTGGATCCCGGACAGGCCTATGGCTACTACTTC; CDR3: CASSLDPGQAYGYYF
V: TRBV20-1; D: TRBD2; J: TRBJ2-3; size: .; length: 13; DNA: TGCAGTGCCACGGGACCAGCGGGAGGGCCGCAGTATTTT; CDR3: CSATGPAGGPQYF
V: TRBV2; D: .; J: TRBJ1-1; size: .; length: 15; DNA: TGTGCCAGCAGCCCAACCGACGGATCGAGCACTGAAGCCTTCTTT; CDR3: CASSPTDGSSTEAFF
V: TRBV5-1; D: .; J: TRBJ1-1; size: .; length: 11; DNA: TGCGCCAGCAGCGTCTCCCCGGAAGCTTTCTTT; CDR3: CASSVSPEAFF
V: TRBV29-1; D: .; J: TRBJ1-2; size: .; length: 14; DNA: TGCAGCGTTGAGTCGGGGGGCGGCTTCTATGGCTACACCTTC; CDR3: CSVESGGGFYGYTF
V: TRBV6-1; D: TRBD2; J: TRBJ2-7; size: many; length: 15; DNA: TGTGCCAGCAGCCATGAAGGACTAGCGGGCTACGAGCAGTACTTC; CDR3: CASSHEGLAGYEQYF
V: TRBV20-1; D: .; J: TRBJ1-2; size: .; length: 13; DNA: TGCAGTGCTAGCCCTGGGGCGGAGAGCAGCTACACCTTC; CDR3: CSASPGAESSYTF
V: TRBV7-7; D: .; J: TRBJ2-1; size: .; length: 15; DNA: TGTGCTAGCAGCGAACGTGCGCGCTCATACAATGAGCAGTTCTTC; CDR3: CASSERARSYNEQFF
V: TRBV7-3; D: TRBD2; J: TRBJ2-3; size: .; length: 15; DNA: TGTGCCAGCAGCTCGAGCGGAGCGGGGACAGATACGCAGTATTTT; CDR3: CASSSSGAGTDTQYF
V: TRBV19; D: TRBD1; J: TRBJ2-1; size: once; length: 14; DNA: TGTGCCAGCAGCACAGTTACAGGGGGCTCTGAGCAGTTCTTC; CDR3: CASSTVTGGSEQFF
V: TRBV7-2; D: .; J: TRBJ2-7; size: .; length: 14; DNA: TGTGGCAGCAGCGGGTGGGGGCGGGCCTACGAGCAGTACTTC; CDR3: CGSSGWGRAYEQYF
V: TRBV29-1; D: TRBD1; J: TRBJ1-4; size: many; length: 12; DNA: TGCAGCGGGGGACAGGGCTATGAAAAACTGTTTTTT; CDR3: CSGGQGYEKLFF
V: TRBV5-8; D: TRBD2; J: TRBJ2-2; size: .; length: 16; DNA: TGTGCCAGCAGCTTGGCCGGGACTAGCGGCACCGGGGAGCTGTTTTTT; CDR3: CASSLAGTSGTGELFF
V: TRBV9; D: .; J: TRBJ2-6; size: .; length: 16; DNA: TGTGCCAGCAGCGTAGCGTTAGGGTCTGGGGCCAACGTCCTGACTTTC; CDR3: CASSVALGSGANVLTF
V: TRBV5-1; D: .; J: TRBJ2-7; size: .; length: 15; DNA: TGCGCCAGCAGCTTGCGGCAGGGCAGCAGCTACGAGCAGTACTTC; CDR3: CASSLRQGSSYEQYF
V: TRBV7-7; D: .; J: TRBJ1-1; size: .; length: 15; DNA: TGTGCTAGCAGCCCAGGAGCCTTCGGGAACACTGAAGCTTTCTTT; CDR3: CASSPGAFGNTEAFF
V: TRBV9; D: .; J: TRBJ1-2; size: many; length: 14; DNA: TGTGCCAGCAGCGTACAAGGGGGGAGTTCTGGCTACACCTTC; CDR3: CASSVQGGSSGYTF
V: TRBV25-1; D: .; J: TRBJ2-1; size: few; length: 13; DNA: TGTGCCAGCACTGGGGGGCTATACAATGAGCAGTTCTTC; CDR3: CASTGGLYNEQFF
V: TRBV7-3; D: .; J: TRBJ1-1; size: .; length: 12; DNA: TGTGCCAGCAGCTCCCAGGGAAATGAAGCTTTCTTT; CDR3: CASSSQGNEAFF
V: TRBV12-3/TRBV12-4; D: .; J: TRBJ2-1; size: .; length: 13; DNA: TGTGCCAGCAGTTCGGGGCAGCTCAATGAGCAGTTCTTC; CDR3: CASSSGQLNEQFF